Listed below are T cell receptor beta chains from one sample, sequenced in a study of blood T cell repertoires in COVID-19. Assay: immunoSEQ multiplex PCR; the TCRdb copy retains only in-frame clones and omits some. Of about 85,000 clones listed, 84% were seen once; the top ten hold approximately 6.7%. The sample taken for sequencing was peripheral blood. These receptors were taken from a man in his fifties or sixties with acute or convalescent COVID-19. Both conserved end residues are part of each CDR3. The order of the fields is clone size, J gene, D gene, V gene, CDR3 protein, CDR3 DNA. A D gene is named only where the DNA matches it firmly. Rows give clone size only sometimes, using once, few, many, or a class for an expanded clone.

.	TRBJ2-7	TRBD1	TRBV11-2	CASSYGTGVYEQYF	TGTGCCAGCAGCTACGGGACAGGGGTCTACGAGCAGTACTTC
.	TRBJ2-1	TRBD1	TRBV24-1	CATSDTLGTGGRNEQFF	TGTGCCACCAGTGATACCCTAGGGACAGGGGGCAGGAATGAGCAGTTCTTC
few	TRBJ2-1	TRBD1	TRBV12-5	CASGTDRALGEQFF	TGTGCTAGTGGGACGGACAGGGCTCTGGGTGAGCAGTTCTTC
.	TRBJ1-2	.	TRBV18	CASSPETGRGYTF	TGTGCCAGCTCACCAGAGACAGGAAGAGGCTACACCTTC
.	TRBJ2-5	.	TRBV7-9	CASRSSGVGLGETQYF	TGTGCCAGCAGGAGTTCGGGGGTTGGGTTAGGAGAGACCCAGTACTTC
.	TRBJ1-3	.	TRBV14	CASSQAGVRFSGNTIYF	TGTGCCAGCAGCCAAGCGGGGGTCAGATTCTCTGGAAACACCATATATTTT
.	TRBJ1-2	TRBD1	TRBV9	CASSATGSGFDGYTF	TGTGCCAGCAGCGCGACAGGGTCGGGATTTGACGGCTACACCTTC
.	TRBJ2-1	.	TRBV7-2	CAAKPSAGPYNEQFF	TGTGCCGCAAAACCTTCCGCGGGCCCCTACAATGAGCAGTTCTTC
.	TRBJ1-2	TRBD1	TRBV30	CAWTHSPTGGYGYTF	TGTGCCTGGACCCACTCCCCCACAGGGGGCTATGGCTACACCTTC
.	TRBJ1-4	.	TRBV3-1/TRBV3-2	CASSQADRLNEKLFF	TGTGCCAGCAGCCAAGCCGACAGGCTAAATGAAAAACTGTTTTTT
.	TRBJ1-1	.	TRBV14	CASSHQGTEAFF	TGTGCCAGCAGCCACCAGGGGACTGAAGCTTTCTTT
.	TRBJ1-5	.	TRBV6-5	CASSLQNSNQPQHF	TGTGCCAGCAGTCTACAGAATAGCAATCAGCCCCAGCATTTT
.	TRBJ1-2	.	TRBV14	CASSQETGIYGYTF	TGTGCCAGCAGCCAAGAAACGGGGATCTATGGCTACACCTTC
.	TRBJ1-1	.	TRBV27	CASSRRGQTEAFF	TGTGCCAGCAGCAGGAGAGGGCAGACTGAAGCTTTCTTT
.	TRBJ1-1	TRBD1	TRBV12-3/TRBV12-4	CASSQTGATEAFF	TGTGCCAGCAGCCAAACAGGGGCGACTGAAGCTTTCTTT
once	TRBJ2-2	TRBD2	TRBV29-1	CSVDPGGSNTGELFF	TGCAGCGTCGACCCGGGAGGATCGAACACCGGGGAGCTGTTTTTT
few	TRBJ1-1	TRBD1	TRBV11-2	CASSSRDRGFAEAFF	TGTGCCAGCAGCTCCCGGGACAGGGGATTCGCTGAAGCTTTCTTT
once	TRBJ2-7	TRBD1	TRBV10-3	CAISLDRGEQYF	TGTGCCATCAGCTTAGACAGGGGCGAGCAGTACTTC
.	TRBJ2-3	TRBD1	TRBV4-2	CASSQGQEATDTQYF	TGTGCCAGCAGCCAGGGACAGGAGGCCACAGATACGCAGTATTTT
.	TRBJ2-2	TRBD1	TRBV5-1	CASSPLTGRNTGELFF	TGCGCCAGCAGCCCCTTGACAGGGAGAAACACCGGGGAGCTGTTTTTT
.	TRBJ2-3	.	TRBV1	CTSSQVIAQGESAQYF	TGCACCAGCAGCCAAGTGATAGCGCAGGGGGAGAGTGCGCAGTATTTT
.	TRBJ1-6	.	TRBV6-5	CASSFRQANYNSPLHF	TGTGCCAGCAGTTTCCGACAGGCTAACTATAATTCACCCCTCCACTTT
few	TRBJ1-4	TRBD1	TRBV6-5	CASRFGTANEKLFF	TGTGCCAGCAGGTTCGGGACAGCTAATGAAAAACTGTTTTTT